The rows below give T cell receptor beta chains drawn from one sample of a study of control samples from healthy donors and cancer patients. Profiled with immunoSEQ multiplex PCR; TCRdb holds only in-frame clones, not every one. The sample includes about 410,000 clones, around 90% of them seen just once. Sequencing input: PBMCs. Receptors were obtained from a man aged 40-49 years with head and neck cancer. Both conserved end residues are part of each CDR3. The D gene is left open where the match is weak. Expanded clones get a size class; other rows say once, few or many, or leave the size out.

v_call	clone_size	d_call	j_call	cdr3_aa	cdr3_nt
TRBV6-5	.	TRBD2	TRBJ2-1	CASSKLAGERFF	TGTGCCAGCAGTAAACTAGCGGGAGAACGATTCTTC
TRBV7-3	.	.	TRBJ1-6	CASSLRGSGNSPLHF	TGTGCCAGCAGCTTAAGAGGTTCTGGCAATTCACCCCTCCACTTT
TRBV6-2/TRBV6-3	.	.	TRBJ2-7	CASSPTRAGTSYEQYF	TGTGCCAGCAGCCCTACGAGGGCAGGCACCTCCTACGAGCAGTACTTC
TRBV6-6	.	.	TRBJ2-7	CASSSGTPISYEQYF	TGTGCCAGCAGTTCCGGGACACCGATTTCCTACGAGCAGTACTTC
TRBV5-1	.	.	TRBJ2-1	CASSLGPGRTYGQFF	TGCGCCAGCAGCTTGGGTCCCGGACGTACGTATGGGCAGTTCTTC
TRBV5-1	.	.	TRBJ1-4	CASSLASNAGNEKLFF	TGCGCCAGCAGCTTGGCATCCAATGCAGGGAACGAAAAACTGTTTTTT
TRBV6-5	.	TRBD2	TRBJ2-1	CASRKAGVGNEQFF	TGTGCCAGCAGAAAAGCGGGAGTGGGCAATGAGCAGTTCTTC
TRBV24-1	.	TRBD2	TRBJ2-3	CATSDFGTSGGQSTDTQYF	TGTGCCACCAGTGATTTTGGGACTAGCGGGGGGCAAAGCACAGATACGCAGTATTTT
TRBV28	.	TRBD1	TRBJ1-2	CASSDRVDGYTF	TGTGCCAGCAGCGACAGGGTTGATGGCTACACCTTC
TRBV9	.	.	TRBJ2-5	CASSTKYQETQYF	TGTGCCAGCAGCACAAAGTACCAAGAGACCCAGTACTTC
TRBV11-2	.	.	TRBJ2-1	CASSLQAGLGSYNEQFF	TGTGCCAGCAGCTTACAGGCCGGGCTCGGCTCCTACAATGAGCAGTTCTTC
TRBV27	.	TRBD1	TRBJ2-3	CASSALQGALADTQYF	TGTGCCAGCAGTGCCCTACAGGGGGCGCTGGCAGATACGCAGTATTTT
TRBV9	.	.	TRBJ2-1	CASSVWTDNEQFF	TGTGCCAGCAGCGTATGGACGGACAATGAGCAGTTCTTC
TRBV28	.	TRBD1	TRBJ1-5	CASILQGGQPQHF	TGTGCCAGCATCCTACAGGGGGGTCAGCCCCAGCATTTT
TRBV14	.	.	TRBJ1-6	CASSSRGNSPLHF	TGTGCCAGCAGCTCCAGGGGAAATTCACCCCTCCACTTT
TRBV6-5	.	TRBD1	TRBJ1-5	CASSIQGANQPQHF	TGTGCCAGCAGTATACAGGGGGCAAATCAGCCCCAGCATTTT
TRBV20-1	few	TRBD2	TRBJ2-4	CSATEAGQAKNIQYF	TGCAGTGCTACTGAAGCGGGGCAAGCCAAAAACATTCAGTACTTC
TRBV5-4	.	.	TRBJ2-3	CASSTQTLSTDTQYF	TGTGCCAGCAGCACCCAGACATTGAGCACAGATACGCAGTATTTT
TRBV6-5	.	.	TRBJ2-3	CASSYSGSYTDTQYF	TGTGCCAGCAGTTACTCGGGCTCTTACACAGATACGCAGTATTTT
TRBV9	.	TRBD1	TRBJ1-1	CASSVTQGAGTEAFF	TGTGCCAGCAGCGTAACACAGGGGGCAGGGACTGAAGCTTTCTTT
TRBV7-8	.	TRBD1	TRBJ2-1	CASSFLPPGGGEQFF	TGTGCCAGCAGCTTCCTGCCCCCAGGGGGCGGTGAGCAGTTCTTC
TRBV28	.	TRBD1	TRBJ2-7	CASSFHTGVDEQYF	TGTGCCAGCAGTTTCCACACAGGGGTGGACGAGCAGTACTTC
TRBV18	.	.	TRBJ1-1	CATRNRRAGDTEAFF	TGTGCCACCCGGAACCGTAGGGCGGGGGACACTGAAGCTTTCTTT
TRBV30	.	.	TRBJ2-2	CAWIRENTGELFF	TGTGCCTGGATTCGGGAGAACACCGGGGAGCTGTTTTTT
TRBV5-1	.	TRBD1	TRBJ2-7	CASSAPGQSYEQYF	TGCGCCAGCAGCGCGCCGGGACAGAGCTACGAGCAGTACTTC
TRBV27	.	TRBD1	TRBJ1-1	CASSFRPTTGYGHTEAFF	TGTGCCAGCAGTTTTCGCCCAACGACAGGGTATGGTCACACTGAAGCTTTCTTT
TRBV7-2	.	.	TRBJ1-5	CASSWTANSNQPQHF	TGTGCCAGCAGCTGGACAGCGAATAGCAATCAGCCCCAGCATTTT
TRBV10-3	.	TRBD1	TRBJ1-5	CAIRPTGGDELIYSDSNQPQHF	TGTGCCATCAGGCCGACAGGGGGCGACGAATTAATCTATAGCGATAGCAATCAGCCCCAGCATTTT
TRBV19	.	.	TRBJ1-4	CASSPDTPGGKLFF	TGTGCCAGTAGTCCTGACACCCCCGGCGGAAAACTGTTTTTT
TRBV4-2	few	.	TRBJ1-6	CASSQTGGPNNSPLHF	TGTGCCAGCAGCCAAACGGGGGGGCCAAATAATTCACCCCTCCACTTT
TRBV11-3	.	.	TRBJ2-2	CASSQGGLSTGELFF	TGTGCCAGCAGCCAGGGCGGTCTAAGCACCGGGGAGCTGTTTTTT
TRBV30	.	TRBD1	TRBJ2-1	CAWSVRRGQGPVARYNEQFF	TGTGCCTGGAGTGTCCGACGCGGACAGGGTCCGGTAGCCCGGTACAATGAGCAGTTCTTC
TRBV11-2	.	TRBD1	TRBJ1-6	CASSRTGDSPLHF	TGTGCCAGCAGCCGGACAGGGGATTCACCCCTCCACTTT
TRBV20-1	.	.	TRBJ1-2	CSASLNTF	TGCAGTGCTAGCCTTAACACCTTC
TRBV30	once	.	TRBJ2-5	CAWSQPSGVSYF	TGTGCCTGGAGTCAGCCCAGTGGGGTTTCGTACTTC
TRBV5-1	.	TRBD1	TRBJ1-6	CASSPARDRDNSPLHF	TGCGCCAGCAGCCCAGCGAGGGACAGGGATAATTCACCCCTCCACTTT
TRBV18	.	.	TRBJ2-1	CASSPVSSYNEQFF	TGTGCCAGCTCACCTGTGAGCTCCTACAATGAGCAGTTCTTC
TRBV6-6	.	TRBD1	TRBJ1-3	CASRGQGDGNTIYF	TGTGCCAGCAGGGGACAGGGGGACGGAAACACCATATATTTT
TRBV4-3	.	.	TRBJ2-4	CASSQDYWESAYKNIQYF	TGCGCCAGCAGCCAAGATTATTGGGAGTCGGCTTACAAAAACATTCAGTACTTC
TRBV9	.	.	TRBJ1-1	CASTFLGAAEAEAFF	TGTGCCAGCACCTTCTTAGGGGCGGCTGAGGCTGAAGCTTTCTTT
TRBV2	once	.	TRBJ1-6	CASRRWYSPLHF	TGTGCCAGCAGGCGCTGGTATTCACCCCTCCACTTT
TRBV28	.	.	TRBJ2-2	CASSRIGDSIYTGELFF	TGTGCCAGCAGTCGCATAGGAGACAGCATATACACCGGGGAGCTGTTTTTT
TRBV7-2	.	.	TRBJ2-7	CASEGDIPTYEQYF	TGTGCCAGCGAGGGGGACATACCAACCTACGAGCAGTACTTC
TRBV11-3	once	.	TRBJ2-3	CASSPTGSGRDTQYF	TGTGCCAGCAGCCCTACAGGGAGCGGCCGAGATACGCAGTATTTT
TRBV6-5	once	.	TRBJ1-2	CASRRRDVVRGGYTF	TGTGCCAGCAGACGACGGGACGTGGTGCGTGGTGGCTACACCTTC
TRBV5-1	.	TRBD1	TRBJ2-7	CASSLAGGQGYEQYF	TGCGCCAGCAGCTTGGCCGGGGGACAGGGTTACGAGCAGTACTTC
TRBV4-2	.	TRBD2	TRBJ2-3	CASSQDLAGETDTQYF	TGTGCCAGCAGCCAAGACCTAGCGGGGGAGACAGATACGCAGTATTTT
TRBV19	.	TRBD2	TRBJ2-5	CASSIRRLAGGEEETQYF	TGTGCCAGTAGTATCCGCAGACTAGCGGGGGGCGAGGAAGAGACCCAGTACTTC
TRBV5-5	.	.	TRBJ2-7	CASSSARDSYEQYF	TGTGCCAGCAGCTCTGCTCGGGACTCCTACGAGCAGTACTTC
TRBV11-2	.	.	TRBJ1-2	CASSLGRTVNTINYGYTF	TGTGCCAGCAGCTTAGGCAGGACCGTTAACACAATTAACTATGGCTACACCTTC
TRBV30	.	.	TRBJ1-5	CAWSNGGSNQPQHF	TGTGCCTGGAGCAACGGGGGAAGCAATCAGCCCCAGCATTTT
TRBV6-5	once	.	TRBJ2-3	CASSYHSQFITDTQYF	TGTGCCAGCAGTTACCATTCACAATTTATCACAGATACGCAGTATTTT
TRBV2	.	.	TRBJ1-1	CASRNRPRDQAFF	TGTGCCAGCAGAAACAGGCCGAGAGATCAAGCTTTCTTT
TRBV18	.	.	TRBJ2-5	CASSGGEETQYF	TGTGCCAGCTCAGGGGGCGAGGAGACCCAGTACTTC
TRBV7-2	.	.	TRBJ1-2	CASSSRQALYGYTF	TGTGCCAGCAGCTCCCGACAGGCGCTCTATGGCTACACCTTC
TRBV5-8	.	.	TRBJ2-3	CASSWDGRVVGPDTQYF	TGTGCCAGCAGCTGGGATGGAAGAGTAGTAGGGCCAGATACGCAGTATTTT
TRBV6-2/TRBV6-3	.	.	TRBJ1-5	CASSYLGGINQPQHF	TGTGCCAGCAGTTACCTGGGCGGGATCAATCAGCCCCAGCATTTT